The rows below give T cell receptor beta chains drawn from one sample of a study of T cell responses to AZD1222 COVID-19 vaccine. The data were produced by immunoSEQ multiplex PCR, yet TCRdb's version contains in-frame clones alone and is incomplete. The table has roughly 50,000 clones, about 90% seen once. Specimen: peripheral blood, collected on day 0 of AZD1222 vaccination. Source of these receptors: an adult in good health. The CDR3 runs from the conserved cysteine through the conserved F or W. The order of the fields is CDR3 DNA, CDR3 protein, V gene, clone size, D gene, J gene. D genes are given only for firm matches. Size values are once, few and many counts, or a class for expanded clones, and some rows have none.

TGTGCCAGCAGCCCACCCAGCGGTGCGGGGAGCTCCTACGAGCAGTACTTC | CASSPPSGAGSSYEQYF | TRBV28 | - | - | TRBJ2-7
TGTGCCAGCAGCCTGCGGGACTCCGAGCAGTACTTC | CASSLRDSEQYF | TRBV3-1/TRBV3-2 | - | - | TRBJ2-7
TGTGCCAGTAGTATAGTGGGGGGAACTGAAGCTTTCTTT | CASSIVGGTEAFF | TRBV19 | - | - | TRBJ1-1
TGTGCCAGCTCACCGGGGGATTCCAATGAGCAGTTCTTC | CASSPGDSNEQFF | TRBV18 | once | - | TRBJ2-1
TGTGCCAGCAGTTTATATACCGGCGGGCCCCGTGTGGAGCTGTTTTTT | CASSLYTGGPRVELFF | TRBV27 | - | - | TRBJ2-2
TGTGCCAGCAGCCAAGGGCTTAGCGGGGCCCCTAGCACAGATACGCAGTATTTT | CASSQGLSGAPSTDTQYF | TRBV3-1/TRBV3-2 | - | TRBD2 | TRBJ2-3
TGTGCCAGCAGACCCGGACTAGCGGGAGTATGGTCAGATACGCAGTATTTT | CASRPGLAGVWSDTQYF | TRBV7-9 | - | TRBD2 | TRBJ2-3
TGTGCCAGCAGCGCTGGCGGACGGGGACTTATGAACACCGGGGAGCTGTTTTTT | CASSAGGRGLMNTGELFF | TRBV9 | - | - | TRBJ2-2
TGTGCCAGCAGTTCCTGGACATCCGCAAACTATGGCTACACCTTC | CASSSWTSANYGYTF | TRBV28 | - | - | TRBJ1-2
TGTGCCAGCAGCCTAGGGGCCGGGGGGAGCAATCAGCCCCAGCATTTT | CASSLGAGGSNQPQHF | TRBV5-6 | - | - | TRBJ1-5
TGTGCCAGCAGTTTGTCAGGGGGGAATGAGCAGTTCTTC | CASSLSGGNEQFF | TRBV28 | - | - | TRBJ2-1
TGTGCCAGCAGTGAAATCCCACAGGCGTTCGAGCAGTACTTC | CASSEIPQAFEQYF | TRBV6-1 | - | - | TRBJ2-7
TGTGCCAGCAGCCAAGGACAACTCAATGAGCAGTTCTTC | CASSQGQLNEQFF | TRBV3-1/TRBV3-2 | - | - | TRBJ2-1
TGTGCCAGTAGTATCTCTTCGTCAGGGCCCTACGAGCAGTACTTC | CASSISSSGPYEQYF | TRBV19 | - | - | TRBJ2-7
TGTGCCACCAATCCGGACAGCCAATTCACCGGGGAGCTGTTTTTT | CATNPDSQFTGELFF | TRBV27 | - | - | TRBJ2-2
TGTGCCAGCAGCTCTCAGAACTATAATTCACCCCTCCACTTT | CASSSQNYNSPLHF | TRBV7-9 | - | - | TRBJ1-6
TGTGCCTGGAGTGTAGGCCTAGCGGGAGAAAGGGAGCAGTACTTC | CAWSVGLAGEREQYF | TRBV30 | - | TRBD2 | TRBJ2-7
TGTGCCAGCAGCACCGGGACAGGTAACGAGCAGTACTTC | CASSTGTGNEQYF | TRBV12-3/TRBV12-4 | - | TRBD1 | TRBJ2-7
TGTGCCAGCAGCCCCGGGGTGGGCTATGGCTACACCTTC | CASSPGVGYGYTF | TRBV7-2 | - | - | TRBJ1-2
TGTGCCAGCAGACGCGGGGACCCACATAACACTGAAGCTTTCTTT | CASRRGDPHNTEAFF | TRBV7-9 | - | - | TRBJ1-1
TGTGCCAGCAGCCCGGGGTCAGGTTTTGGAAACACCATATATTTT | CASSPGSGFGNTIYF | TRBV11-2 | - | - | TRBJ1-3
TGTGCCATCAGGCGTACGGGAGACGCAGATACGCAGTATTTT | CAIRRTGDADTQYF | TRBV10-3 | - | - | TRBJ2-3
TGCGCCAGCAGCCAAGTGGACCTGGGGCTAGCGGGAGGAAATGGGCAGTTCTTC | CASSQVDLGLAGGNGQFF | TRBV4-1 | - | TRBD2 | TRBJ2-1
TGCAGCGCCGAAACTAGCGGAGATACGCAGTATTTT | CSAETSGDTQYF | TRBV29-1 | - | TRBD2 | TRBJ2-3
TGTGCCAGCAGGTCTACGGGGGTGGGGAATCAGCCCCAGCATTTT | CASRSTGVGNQPQHF | TRBV27 | - | - | TRBJ1-5
TGTGCCAGCAGTAGTAGCATTGGGGGGCGCGACGGGGAGCTGTTTTTT | CASSSSIGGRDGELFF | TRBV6-2/TRBV6-3 | - | - | TRBJ2-2
TGTGCCAGCAGCTACCTGGCGGGGGGAATTTCCTATAATTCACCCCTCCACTTT | CASSYLAGGISYNSPLHF | TRBV21-1 | - | - | TRBJ1-6
TGTGCCAGCAAAGGGTTGGCGGGGGCTAAATACGAGCAGTACTTC | CASKGLAGAKYEQYF | TRBV7-2 | - | - | TRBJ2-7
TGTGCCAGCTCACCAGCCCTAGTTGGACAGGGGTTCTTTCTGGGTACGCAGTATTTT | CASSPALVGQGFFLGTQYF | TRBV18 | - | TRBD1 | TRBJ2-3
TGTGCCAGCAGGGAAGGGGGGTCAGGGAAGGCCGGGGAGCTGTTTTTT | CASREGGSGKAGELFF | TRBV6-1 | - | - | TRBJ2-2
TGTGCCAGCAGCTTAAGGGGGGATCAGCCCCAGCATTTT | CASSLRGDQPQHF | TRBV7-3 | - | - | TRBJ1-5
TGTGCCAGTAGAGCAACGGGAGGGCCCTACGAGCAGTACTTC | CASRATGGPYEQYF | TRBV19 | few | TRBD2 | TRBJ2-7
TGTGCCAGCAGCCAAGACACGGGAGGAGAGACCCAGTACTTC | CASSQDTGGETQYF | TRBV3-1/TRBV3-2 | - | TRBD2 | TRBJ2-5
TGTGCCACCAGTGATTTGCCCCCGCCGGGGGCCAGCGGGGGATCCACCGGGGAGCTGTTTTTT | CATSDLPPPGASGGSTGELFF | TRBV24-1 | - | TRBD2 | TRBJ2-2
TGCGCCAGCAGCCCCCCCGGGGTCTCCTACGAGCAGTACTTC | CASSPPGVSYEQYF | TRBV5-1 | - | - | TRBJ2-7
TGTGCCAGCTCCACGCCTCCGTTCTATGGCTACACCTTC | CASSTPPFYGYTF | TRBV18 | - | - | TRBJ1-2
TGTGCCATCAACGTAGACGGGGATGGGTACAATGAGCAGTTCTTC | CAINVDGDGYNEQFF | TRBV10-3 | - | - | TRBJ2-1
TGTGCCATCAGTGACTACAATGAGCAGTTCTTC | CAISDYNEQFF | TRBV10-3 | - | - | TRBJ2-1
TGTGCCAGCAGTTCCCTAGGGACACTCGGCTACACCTTC | CASSSLGTLGYTF | TRBV28 | - | - | TRBJ1-2
TGCGCCAGCAGCTTCGGGACAGGGGTAAATGAGCAGTTCTTC | CASSFGTGVNEQFF | TRBV5-1 | once | TRBD1 | TRBJ2-1
TGTGCCAGCAGGACGTGGGGGACAGGGACTAACTATGGCTACACCTTC | CASRTWGTGTNYGYTF | TRBV28 | - | TRBD1 | TRBJ1-2
TGTGCCAGCAGTGAACCGGGACTAGCGGGGGAGACCCAGTACTTC | CASSEPGLAGETQYF | TRBV7-2 | once | TRBD2 | TRBJ2-5
TGTGCCAGCAGCGCCTCGGACAGAAACTATGGCTACACCTTC | CASSASDRNYGYTF | TRBV6-5 | - | - | TRBJ1-2